Shown below are 14 T cell receptor beta chains from a single sample sequenced in a study of Ad26.COV2.S vaccination and SARS-CoV-2 variants. The treatment: about 20 received Ad26.COV2.S at low or high dose, single or two shots; a few received placebo; per-sample allocation not given. After the first vaccine or placebo injection, samples were drawn on day 63. Using immunoSEQ multiplex PCR, the repertoire was profiled, and TCRdb retains in-frame clones only, with some absent. This table has roughly 680,000 clones, more than 80% appearing once. The material was peripheral blood, obtained in a trial of Ad26.COV2.S vaccine versus placebo. The receptor set was obtained from a person between 18 and 59 years old who received the Ad26.COV2.S COVID-19 vaccine or a placebo.

The count of this clone is one. This chain connects TRBV6-5 to TRBJ1-4; 9 bases map to TRBD1. Germline V gene data show CDR1 as MNHEY and CDR2 as SVGAGI. CDR3 length equals 15 residues. Losses at the gene ends were 6 bases for V and 6 bases for J; bases not matched to a gene: 8. As DNA, the CDR3 is TGTGCCAGCAGCCTTCGGGACAGGGACTATGAAAAACTGTTTTTT. Translating gives CASSLRDRDYEKLFF.

The J gene is TRBJ2-3, the V gene TRBV29-1; either TRBD1 or TRBD2 may fit D (5 bases each). V was pared by 4 bases and J by 2 bases, with 10 bases between. Germline V gene data show CDR1 as SQVTM and CDR2 as ANQGSEA. This CDR3 is 13 amino acids long. The CDR3 DNA reads as TGCAGCGTTGGGGGGATATTCACAGATACGCAGTATTTT. It translates to CSVGGIFTDTQYF.

In this sample, this clone turned up once. J is TRBJ2-1 and V is TRBV9; D gene unclear. The CDR3 is 12 amino acids. Germline loops: CDR1 SGDLS, CDR2 YYNGEE. Trimming pared 3 bases from V and 9 bases from J, leaving 10 bases between. The chain's CDR3 is CASSAYGGEQFF. CDR3 sequence (DNA): TGTGCCAGCAGCGCCTACGGCGGTGAGCAGTTCTTC.

This rearrangement joins TRBV23-1 to TRBJ1-2; D gene ambiguous. TRBV23-1 has ORF status, its function being uncertain. This CDR3 comprises 15 residues. Trimming removed 8 bases at V and 6 bases at J, with 22 bases between. Here the CDR3 DNA reads TGCGCCAGCGCCTATGGGGAATATAGCTGGGATGGCTACACCTTC. Translating gives CASAYGEYSWDGYTF.

This sequence joins TRBV5-1 and TRBJ1-1; unclear D gene. This CDR3 comprises 13 residues. Looked up from germline, CDR1 is SGHRS and CDR2 is YFSETQ. Trimming stripped 4 bases from V and 1 base from J, with 8 bases between. The CDR3 nucleotides read TGCGCCAGCAGCGTGACACCGAACACTGAAGCTTTCTTT. Encoded protein: CASSVTPNTEAFF.

CDR3 protein: CASSPQGTEAFF. As DNA, the CDR3 is TGTGCCAGCAGTCCCCAGGGAACTGAAGCTTTCTTT. The chain recombines TRBV6-2 or TRBV6-3 with TRBJ1-1; weak D call: TRBD1 (5 bases). This CDR3 region has 12 residues. The germline CDR1 and CDR2 sequences are MNHEY and SVGEGT. Trimming took 5 bases from V and 5 from J, leaving 9 bases between them.

The CDR3 is CASSEWTGNEQYF. The CDR3 DNA follows: TGTGCCAGCAGCGAGTGGACAGGGAACGAGCAGTACTTC. V and J are TRBV11-2 and TRBJ2-7, with TRBD1 identical over 8 bases. With 5 bases clipped from V and 5 bases from J, the junction kept 5 bases outside the gene matches. Germline values: CDR1 SGHAT, CDR2 FQNNGV. This CDR3 spans 13 amino acids.

V and J are TRBV7-2 and TRBJ1-4; D is possibly TRBD1 (5 bases). From germline, CDR1 is SGHTA and CDR2 FQGNSA. Trimming pared 1 base from V and 5 bases from J, leaving 11 bases between. This CDR3 has 15 residues. The CDR3 sequence: CASSLDRGPNEKLFF. CDR3 bases: TGTGCCAGCAGCTTAGATAGGGGACCGAATGAAAAACTGTTTTTT.

The chain uses TRBV6-8 and TRBJ1-6; no reliable D call. The V and J ends lost 4 bases and 11 bases respectively, with 18 bases between them. Germline values: CDR1 MNHGY, CDR2 SAAAGT. The CDR3 has 15 residues. Written as DNA, the CDR3 is TGTGCCAGCAGTTCCAAATTGAACGCGGGGACACCCCTCCACTTT. It encodes CASSSKLNAGTPLHF.

As to this clone: The sample carries other DNA sequences with the same CDR3. This sequence joins TRBV9 and TRBJ1-1; D is unclear. CDR1 is SGDLS, CDR2 YYNGEE, per germline. V was trimmed by 0 bases and J by 1 base, leaving 7 bases between them. The CDR3 is made up of 14 amino acids. CDR3 sequence: CASSVGPGNTEAFF. In DNA form, the CDR3 reads TGTGCCAGCAGCGTAGGGCCGGGGAACACTGAAGCTTTCTTT. Complete variable domain (other parts from reference TRBV9 and TRBJ1-1): DSGVTQTPKHLITATGQRVTLRCSPRSGDLSVYWYQQSLDQGLQFLIQYYNGEERAKGNILERFSAQQFPDLHSELNLSSLELGDSALYFCASSVGPGNTEAFFGQGTRLTVV.

The chain employs TRBV6-5 and TRBJ2-2, with D tentatively TRBD2 (5 bases). This CDR3 is 14 amino acids long. The V end lost 8 bases, the J end lost 2 bases, and 12 bases lay between the germline ends. CDR1 MNHEY and CDR2 SVGAGI come from the germline V gene. CDR3 in DNA: TGTGCCAGCGTCTCTTCTAGCAACACCGGGGAGCTGTTTTTT. Translating it yields CASVSSSNTGELFF.

This clone was recorded only once. This sequence joins TRBV24-1 and TRBJ2-3; weak D call: TRBD2 (6 bases). Trimming left V 4 bases short and J 2 bases short, with 12 bases between. The CDR3 runs to 15 residues. Germline assignment: CDR1 KGHDR and CDR2 SFDVKD. The CDR3 nucleotides are TGTGCCACCAGTGAACCGGGACTTAACACAGATACGCAGTATTTT. Protein product: CATSEPGLNTDTQYF.

The J gene is TRBJ2-5, the V gene TRBV6-5; 11 positions agree with TRBD2. CDR1 and CDR2 (germline): MNHEY, SVGAGI. Trimming removed 7 bases from V and 5 bases from J; junction bases left unmatched: 9. CDR3 length: 15 residues. CDR3 residues: CASILTSGRGETQYF. Written as DNA, the CDR3 is TGTGCCAGCATCCTCACTAGCGGGAGAGGTGAGACCCAGTACTTC.

V is TRBV5-1 and J is TRBJ2-5; 8 bases map to TRBD2. V was clipped by 0 bases and J by 3 bases; unmatched bases: 1. Germline V CDR1 and CDR2: SGHRS, YFSETQ. This CDR3 has 14 residues. CDR3 nucleotide sequence: TGCGCCAGCAGCTTGGGACTAGCGAAAGAGACCCAGTACTTC. Protein product: CASSLGLAKETQYF.